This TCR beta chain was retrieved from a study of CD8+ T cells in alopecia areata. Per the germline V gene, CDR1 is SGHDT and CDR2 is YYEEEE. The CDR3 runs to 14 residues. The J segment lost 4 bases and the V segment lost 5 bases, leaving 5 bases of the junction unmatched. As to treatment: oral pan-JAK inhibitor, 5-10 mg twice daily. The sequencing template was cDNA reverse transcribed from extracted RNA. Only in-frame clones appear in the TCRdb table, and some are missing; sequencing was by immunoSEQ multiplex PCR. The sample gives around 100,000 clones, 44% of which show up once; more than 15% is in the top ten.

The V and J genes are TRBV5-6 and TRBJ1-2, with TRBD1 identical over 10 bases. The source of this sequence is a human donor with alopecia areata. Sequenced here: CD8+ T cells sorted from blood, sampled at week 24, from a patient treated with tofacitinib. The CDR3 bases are TGTGCCAGCAGTTCCGGGACAGGGGCCTATGGCTACACCTTC. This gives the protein CASSSGTGAYGYTF.